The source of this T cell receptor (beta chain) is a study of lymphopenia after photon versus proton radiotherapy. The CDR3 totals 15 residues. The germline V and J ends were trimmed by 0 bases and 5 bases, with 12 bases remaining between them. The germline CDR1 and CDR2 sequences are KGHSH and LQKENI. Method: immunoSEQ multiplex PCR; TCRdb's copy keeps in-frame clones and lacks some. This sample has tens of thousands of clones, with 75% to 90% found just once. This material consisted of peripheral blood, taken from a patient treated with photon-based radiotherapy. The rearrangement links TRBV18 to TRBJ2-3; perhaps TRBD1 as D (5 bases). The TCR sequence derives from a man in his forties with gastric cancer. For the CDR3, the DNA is TGTGCCAGCTCACCACCGGCCCAGGGAAAAGATACGCAGTATTTT. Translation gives CASSPPAQGKDTQYF.